The 12 T cell receptor beta chains below come from one sample, sequenced in a study of cytomegalovirus exposure and HLA in healthy donors. The protocol was immunoSEQ multiplex PCR, while the TCRdb copy is restricted to in-frame clones and leaves out a portion. The repertoire consists of some 260,000 clones, with 90% occurring once and the leading ten covering approximately 3%. Sequenced material: PBMCs. The receptors were sampled from a woman in her twenties or thirties in good health and CMV-seronegative.

This chain connects TRBV4-3 to TRBJ2-2, with TRBD1 as a possible D gene (6 bases). V was shortened by 5 bases and J by 5 bases, with 12 bases between the two germline ends. The CDR3 runs to 14 residues. CDR1 and CDR2 (germline): LGHNA, YSLEER. The CDR3 nucleotides read TGCGCCAGCAGCTCGGACAGTCTTACCGGGGAGCTGTTTTTT. This gives the protein CASSSDSLTGELFF.

The rearrangement uses TRBV5-1 and TRBJ2-3; no clear D gene. Trimming removed 4 bases at V and 6 bases at J, with 12 bases between. The CDR3 is made up of 13 amino acids. Looked up from germline, CDR1 is SGHRS and CDR2 is YFSETQ. Here the CDR3 DNA reads TGCGCCAGCAGCCTCACAACTTTGGATACGCAGTATTTT. This gives the protein CASSLTTLDTQYF.

This chain links TRBV28 with TRBJ2-1; weak D call: TRBD1 (5 bases). V lost 2 bases to trimming and J lost 14 bases, with 16 bases between them. CDR1 and CDR2 (germline): MDHEN, SYDVKM. The CDR3 is 13 amino acids. The CDR3 DNA follows: TGTGCCAGCAGTTTACCCCTCGCCAGGGCCGAGTTCTTC. Residues: CASSLPLARAEFF.

The chain couples TRBV7-2 to TRBJ2-7, with 13 bases identical to TRBD2. Germline values: CDR1 SGHTA, CDR2 FQGNSA. The CDR3 length is 18 residues. V gave up 1 base and J gave up 0 bases; unmatched junction bases: 6. The CDR3 region has the DNA TGTGCCAGCAGCTTAGTACTAGCGGGAGGGTTACGCTCCTACGAGCAGTACTTC. Its protein product is CASSLVLAGGLRSYEQYF.

The genes are TRBV30 and TRBJ2-1; D may correspond to TRBD1 or TRBD2 (5 bases each). Germline V gives CDR1 GTSNPN, CDR2 SVGIG (reference sequence). V gave up 4 bases and J gave up 2 bases, with 15 bases separating them. There are 15 residues in the CDR3. CDR3 nucleotide sequence: TGTGCCTGGACCACCGGGGCCGCCACCTACAATGAGCAGTTCTTC. Translated, it gives CAWTTGAATYNEQFF.

The gene calls are TRBV5-1 and TRBJ2-3; D gene unclear. The V end was cut by 0 bases, the J end by 7 bases, with 12 bases between. This CDR3 has 14 amino acids. CDR1 is SGHRS and CDR2 is YFSETQ in the germline V gene. The CDR3 DNA sequence: TGCGCCAGCAGCTTGGCTTCAGTTGTTAATACGCAGTATTTT. This gives the protein CASSLASVVNTQYF.

The chain couples TRBV4-2 to TRBJ2-3; TRBD2 agrees at 12 bases. Germline CDR1 is LGHNA and CDR2 is YNFKEQ. The CDR3 length is 19 residues. V gave up 3 bases and J gave up 2 bases; unmatched junction bases: 12. CDR3 bases: TGTGCCAGCAGCCAGGCCTACCCTGGACTAGCGGGAACCACAGATACGCAGTATTTT. It is translated as CASSQAYPGLAGTTDTQYF.

This chain links TRBV6-5 with TRBJ2-1; TRBD2 matches 9 bases. This CDR3 is built from 16 residues. J lost 5 bases, V lost 2 bases, and 7 bases had no gene match. Germline loops: CDR1 MNHEY, CDR2 SVGAGI. The CDR3 DNA reads as TGTGCCAGCAGTTACGAAGCTAGCGGGACGGACAATGAGCAGTTCTTC. Protein: CASSYEASGTDNEQFF.

The CDR3 nucleotides are TGTGCCAGCAGCTACCATAGCGGGGATAGCTCCTACAATGAGCAGTTCTTC. Protein: CASSYHSGDSSYNEQFF. The chain recombines TRBV11-2 with TRBJ2-1; the match to TRBD2 covers 8 bases. This CDR3 spans 17 amino acids. With 4 bases clipped from V and 0 bases from J, the junction kept 8 bases outside the gene matches. Germline CDR1 SGHAT, CDR2 FQNNGV.

The J gene is TRBJ1-2, the V gene TRBV6-6, with D possibly TRBD1 on 5 matching bases. CDR3 size: 13 residues. The V gene lost 2 bases and the J gene lost 8 bases, with 12 bases spanning the gap. Germline V CDR1 and CDR2: MNHNY, SVGAGI (reference sequence). The chain's CDR3 is CASSYGSGIGYTF. Written as DNA, the CDR3 is TGTGCCAGCAGTTACGGGTCAGGGATAGGCTACACCTTC.

This chain uses TRBV6-1 with TRBJ2-5; 9 bases match TRBD1. V lost 3 bases, J lost 5 bases, and 7 bases stayed unmatched. Per the germline V gene, CDR1 is MNHNS and CDR2 is SASEGT. The CDR3 totals 15 residues. The DNA of the CDR3 is TGTGCCAGCAGTGAGGGGACAGGGTCGCCCGAGACCCAGTACTTC. It encodes CASSEGTGSPETQYF.

The V call is TRBV7-3, the J call TRBJ2-5; D is perhaps TRBD1 or TRBD2 (6 bases each). The V and J ends lost 1 base and 4 bases respectively, with 13 bases between them. This CDR3 has 15 amino acids. Germline V lookup: CDR1 SGHTA, CDR2 FQGTGA. The CDR3 loop reads CASSLNPGARETQYF. The CDR3 DNA sequence: TGTGCCAGCAGCTTAAATCCGGGGGCGAGAGAGACCCAGTACTTC.